Shown below are 27 T cell receptor beta chains from a single sample sequenced in a study of CD8+ T cells in alopecia areata. Reverse transcribed after extraction, RNA yielded cDNA as the sequencing template. The protocol was immunoSEQ multiplex PCR, while the TCRdb copy is restricted to in-frame clones and leaves out a portion. This sample yields some 120,000 clones, of which around 53% are seen a single time; less than 15% belongs to the top ten. The sample's treatment: oral pan-JAK inhibitor, 5-10 mg twice daily. The specimen comprised CD8+ T cells sorted from blood, sampled at week 24, from a patient treated with tofacitinib. These receptors were obtained from a human donor with alopecia areata.

This clone was picked up a small number of times. The CDR3 here is CASSQVGRHSNQPQHF. The DNA for the CDR3 is TGCGCCAGCAGCCAAGTGGGCAGACATAGCAATCAGCCCCAGCATTTT. The V and J genes are TRBV4-1 and TRBJ1-5; D remains unclear. The CDR3 contains 16 residues. V was trimmed by 1 base and J by 0 bases, leaving 10 bases between them. Germline assignment: CDR1 MGHRA and CDR2 YSYEKL.

This clone has more than one count but fewer than ten. V gene TRBV7-9 combines with J gene TRBJ2-1; D is possibly TRBD2 (5 bases). The CDR3 length is 14 residues. The germline gives CDR1 SEHNR, CDR2 FQNEAQ (reference sequence). Trimming shortened V by 5 bases and J by 4 bases, and 12 bases separated the two germline ends. CDR3 in DNA: TGTGCCAGCAGCATGGCCGGGGAGTACAATGAGCAGTTCTTC. This encodes CASSMAGEYNEQFF.

The rearrangement joins TRBV4-2 to TRBJ2-3; D unresolved. Germline CDR1 and CDR2: LGHNA and YNFKEQ. Trimming pared 0 bases from V and 1 base from J, leaving 11 bases between. The CDR3 totals 16 residues. CDR3 DNA: TGTGCCAGCAGCCAAGACCCGAGTCTGGGCACAGATACGCAGTATTTT. This sequence encodes CASSQDPSLGTDTQYF.

The chain couples TRBV13 to TRBJ1-2; 7 bases are shared with TRBD1. CDR1 and CDR2 from the germline V gene are PRHDT and FYEKMQ (reference sequence). V trimming: 5 bases; J trimming: 4 bases; junction bases outside the gene matches: 7. The CDR3 is 14 residues long. DNA of the CDR3: TGTGCCAGCAGCCCAGACAGGGTTTCCTATGGCTACACCTTC. Residues: CASSPDRVSYGYTF. The complete variable domain, with remaining parts taken from reference TRBV13 and TRBJ1-2, reads AAGVIQSPRHLIKEKRETATLKCYPIPRHDTVYWYQQGPGQDPQFLISFYEKMQSDKGSIPDRFSAQQFSDYHSELNMSSLELGDSALYFCASSPDRVSYGYTFGSGTRLTVV.

In its sample, this clone was seen a few times. V usage is TRBV6-5 and J usage is TRBJ2-5; a possible D gene is TRBD1 (6 bases). Trimming removed 7 bases from V and 1 base from J, with 10 bases in between. The CDR3 runs 13 residues. Looked up from germline, CDR1 is MNHEY and CDR2 is SVGAGI. CDR3 coding DNA: TGTGCCAGCACCGGGACATCCCAAGAGACCCAGTACTTC. This encodes CASTGTSQETQYF.

For this clone: One end of the junction fails to match germline, which may point to a read error. The gene calls are TRBV7-9 and TRBJ1-2; TRBD1 matches 7 bases. The germline V gene has CDR1 SEHNR and CDR2 FQNEAQ (reference sequence). CDR3 size: 14 residues. CDR3 sequence reads: CAGSLTGALYGYTF. As DNA, the CDR3 is TGTGCCGGCAGCTTAACAGGGGCCCTCTATGGCTACACCTTC.

This clone was picked up a small number of times. The chain is built from TRBV27 and TRBJ2-2; 7 nucleotides align to TRBD1. The V segment lost 4 bases and the J segment 1 base; nucleotides outside the gene matches: 0. This CDR3 is built from 14 residues. The germline V gene has CDR1 MNHEY and CDR2 SMNVEV (reference sequence). The CDR3 nucleotides read TGTGCCAGCAGTTACAGGGGGAACACCGGGGAGCTGTTTTTT. Amino acids: CASSYRGNTGELFF.

V usage is TRBV7-3 and J usage is TRBJ2-1, with TRBD2 as a possible D gene (6 bases). Germline V lookup: CDR1 SGHTA, CDR2 FQGTGA. Trimming pared 5 bases from V and 8 bases from J, leaving 13 bases between. This CDR3 spans 13 amino acids. The CDR3 DNA follows: TGTGCCAGCAGCCCCGCATGGGGGGATGAGCAGTTCTTC. Protein product: CASSPAWGDEQFF.

V usage is TRBV29-1 and J usage is TRBJ2-7, with 7 bases aligning to TRBD1. The CDR3 has 13 amino acids. CDR1 SQVTM and CDR2 ANQGSEA come from the germline V gene. Trimming cost V 6 bases and J 0 bases; bases outside gene matches: 5. Written as DNA, the CDR3 is TGCAGCGTGGAGACAGGGAGCTCCTACGAGCAGTACTTC. Translated: CSVETGSSYEQYF.

CDR3 DNA sequence: TGCGCCACCGGGGTGGACAGCACCGGGGAGCTGTTTTTT. It encodes CATGVDSTGELFF. The V and J genes are TRBV5-1 and TRBJ2-2; tentatively, D is TRBD1 (6 bases). V lost 9 bases, J lost 4 bases, and 13 bases lay in between. Germline V gives CDR1 SGHRS, CDR2 YFSETQ. The CDR3 has 13 amino acids.

The DNA of the CDR3 is TGTGCCAGCAGCTTAGATTTTACAGGTTCGGATTCACCCCTCCACTTT. It yields the protein CASSLDFTGSDSPLHF. The V gene is TRBV11-1, the J gene TRBJ1-6; a possible D gene is TRBD1 (5 bases). Germline lookup yields CDR1 SGHAT and CDR2 FQDESV (reference sequence). V lost 1 base, J lost 8 bases, and 15 bases lay in between. The CDR3 runs 16 residues.

The V call is TRBV6-1, the J call TRBJ2-1, with D unresolved. The CDR3 spans 13 residues. The germline V gene has CDR1 MNHNS and CDR2 SASEGT. V was cut by 10 bases and J by 1 base, with 11 bases left in between. CDR3 amino acids: CATSWRSYNEQFF. CDR3 bases: TGTGCCACTTCGTGGAGATCCTACAATGAGCAGTTCTTC.

The chain links TRBV9 to TRBJ2-1; 7 bases line up with TRBD2. J gave up 0 bases and V 2 bases, and 2 bases lay outside the gene matches. Germline V gene lookup returns CDR1 SGDLS and CDR2 YYNGEE. This CDR3 has 15 residues. CDR3 sequence (DNA): TGTGCCAGCAGCGTTGGGGACTACTCCTACAATGAGCAGTTCTTC. It specifies CASSVGDYSYNEQFF.

The chain employs TRBV7-2 and TRBJ2-1; TRBD2 matches at 11 bases. The CDR3 covers 15 residues. After removal of 4 bases from V and 3 bases from J, the junction contained 2 bases not matched to a gene. Germline V gene lookup returns CDR1 SGHTA and CDR2 FQGNSA. DNA for the CDR3: TGTGCCAGCAGCTCGCTAGCGGGGGGCTACAATGAGCAGTTCTTC. Translating gives CASSSLAGGYNEQFF.

The rearrangement uses TRBV19 and TRBJ2-7, with D maybe TRBD1 (5 bases). This CDR3 contains 13 residues. Germline V gene sequence: CDR1 LNHDA, CDR2 SQIVND (reference sequence). The ends were cut back, 5 bases at V and 1 base at J, with 9 bases in the middle. The CDR3 nucleotides are TGTGCCAGTAGTGAAGACAGTTCCTACGAGCAGTACTTC. This sequence encodes CASSEDSSYEQYF.

For this clone: The junction does not match germline at one end; this may be a read error. The CDR3 loop reads CATSSVRDRLATDF. The CDR3 coding sequence is TGTGCCACCAGCAGTGTCCGGGACAGGCTGGCGACAGACTTC. The chain combines TRBV15 with TRBJ2-7, with 8 nucleotides matching TRBD1. The germline V gene has CDR1 LNHNV and CDR2 YYDKDF (reference sequence). CDR3 length: 14 residues.

This clone was counted once. The chain is built from TRBV13 and TRBJ1-5, with TRBD1 as a possible D gene (6 bases). Looked up from germline, CDR1 is PRHDT and CDR2 is FYEKMQ (reference sequence). This CDR3 has 15 residues. Trimming shortened V by 0 bases and J by 4 bases, and 10 bases separated the two germline ends. This CDR3 reads CASSLGRGRNQPQHF. The CDR3 DNA reads as TGTGCCAGCAGCTTAGGCAGGGGTAGGAATCAGCCCCAGCATTTT.

The chain is built from TRBV23-1 and TRBJ1-5; D not resolved. TRBV23-1 is flagged as an ORF with uncertain function. V gave up 4 bases and J gave up 9 bases, with 16 bases separating them. This CDR3 has 14 residues. The CDR3 sequence is CASSPGDTRGPQHF. In nucleotides, the CDR3 is TGCGCCAGCAGTCCGGGTGATACGCGGGGGCCCCAGCATTTT.

In this sample, this clone turned up a few times. Here the CDR3 reads CASSKSGLGAGNTGELFF. The CDR3 nucleotides read TGTGCCAGCAGCAAAAGCGGTCTGGGGGCTGGGAACACCGGGGAGCTGTTTTTT. The chain joins TRBV21-1 to TRBJ2-2; the tabulated D call, TRBD1, remains unverified against the DNA. TRBV21-1 is a known pseudogene. The CDR3 has 18 amino acids.

The J gene is TRBJ1-6, the V gene TRBV27; TRBD1 matches at 10 bases. V shed 7 bases and J 8 bases; nucleotides not matched to a gene: 5. The CDR3 totals 14 residues. Germline lookup yields CDR1 MNHEY and CDR2 SMNVEV (reference sequence). The CDR3 DNA reads TGTGCCAGCACCCCGGGACAGGGGTATTCACCCCTCCACTTT. This codes for CASTPGQGYSPLHF.

This clone turned up a few times. The chain carries TRBV4-3 and TRBJ1-1; unclear D gene. Germline V gene data show CDR1 as LGHNA and CDR2 as YSLEER. This CDR3 comprises 15 residues. The V end lost 0 bases, the J end lost 1 base, and 9 bases lay between the germline ends. The CDR3 nucleotides are TGCGCCAGCAGCCAAGAATTCAGTCAGAACACTGAAGCTTTCTTT. It specifies CASSQEFSQNTEAFF.

The CDR3: CASTMGMNTEAFF. CDR3 sequence (DNA): TGTGCCAGCACCATGGGGATGAACACTGAAGCTTTCTTT. V and J are TRBV7-9 and TRBJ1-1, with D uncertain. Deletions cut 7 bases from V and 0 bases from J, with 9 bases between. The CDR3 runs 13 residues. Germline CDR1 is SEHNR and CDR2 is FQNEAQ (reference sequence).

The chain links TRBV2 to TRBJ2-1; D call uncertain. CDR3 size: 13 residues. Trimming stripped 4 bases from V and 4 bases from J, with 8 bases between. Germline-derived CDR1 and CDR2 are SNHLY and FYNNEI. CDR3 in DNA: TGTGCCAGCAGTGTCGGGCAGTACAATGAGCAGTTCTTC. Translation gives CASSVGQYNEQFF.

This clone was seen more than once but under ten times. The V and J genes are TRBV7-6 and TRBJ1-1, with TRBD1 as a possible D gene (5 bases). Trimming took off 5 bases at V and 2 bases at J, with 9 bases between the two ends. The CDR3 is made up of 13 amino acids. CDR1 is SGHVS, CDR2 FNYEAQ, per germline. The CDR3 nucleotides are TGTGCCAGCAGCCCGGGACCAAACACTGAAGCTTTCTTT. It specifies CASSPGPNTEAFF.

The V gene is TRBV5-1, the J gene TRBJ2-7; weak D call: TRBD1 (5 bases). V was pared by 5 bases and J by 4 bases, with 16 bases between. The CDR3 loop spans 14 amino acids. The germline V gene encodes CDR1 SGHRS and CDR2 YFSETQ. CDR3 bases: TGCGCCAGCAGTTCATCCAGGGAAGGGTACGAGCAGTACTTC. Protein: CASSSSREGYEQYF. Combining the CDR3 with reference TRBV5-1 and TRBJ2-7 gives the whole variable domain KAGVTQTPRYLIKTRGQQVTLSCSPISGHRSVSWYQQTPGQGLQFLFEYFSETQRNKGNFPGRFSGRQFSNSRSEMNVSTLELGDSALYLCASSSSREGYEQYFGPGTRLTVT.

By proportion, this clone is medium-sized. The chain links TRBV6-6 to TRBJ2-6, with no clear D. This CDR3 is built from 14 residues. The V end lost 2 bases, the J end lost 0 bases, and 2 bases lay between the germline ends. CDR1 is MNHNY, CDR2 SVGAGI, per germline (reference sequence). CDR3 loop: CASSYNSGANVLTF. The CDR3 DNA follows: TGTGCCAGCAGTTACAACTCTGGGGCCAACGTCCTGACTTTC.

The chain carries TRBV27 and TRBJ1-5; no definite D call. The germline gives CDR1 MNHEY, CDR2 SMNVEV (reference sequence). V was trimmed by 5 bases and J by 0 bases, leaving 8 bases between them. CDR3 length equals 14 residues. This chain's CDR3 is CASSTEYSNQPQHF. The CDR3 DNA reads as TGTGCCAGCAGTACGGAGTATAGCAATCAGCCCCAGCATTTT.